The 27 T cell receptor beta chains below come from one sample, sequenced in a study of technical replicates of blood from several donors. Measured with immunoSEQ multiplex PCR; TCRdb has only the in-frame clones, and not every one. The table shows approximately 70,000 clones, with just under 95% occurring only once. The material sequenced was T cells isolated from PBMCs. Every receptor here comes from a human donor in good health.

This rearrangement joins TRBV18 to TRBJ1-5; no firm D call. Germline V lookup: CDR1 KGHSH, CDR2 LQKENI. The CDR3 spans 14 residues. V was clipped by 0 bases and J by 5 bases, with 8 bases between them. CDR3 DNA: TGTGCCAGCTCACCACCTATGGGAGATCAGCCCCAGCATTTT. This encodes CASSPPMGDQPQHF.

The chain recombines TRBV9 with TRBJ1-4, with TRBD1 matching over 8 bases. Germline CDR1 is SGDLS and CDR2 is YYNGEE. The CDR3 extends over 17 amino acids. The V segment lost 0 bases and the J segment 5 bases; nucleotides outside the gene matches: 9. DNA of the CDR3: TGTGCCAGCAGCGTAGAGCCCTCAGGGGGCGCGAATGAAAAACTGTTTTTT. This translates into CASSVEPSGGANEKLFF.

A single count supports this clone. CDR3 DNA sequence: TGTGCCAGCAGTGGGACAGAGGAAAAACTGTTTTTT. Encoded protein: CASSGTEEKLFF. This chain uses TRBV2 with TRBJ1-4, with D perhaps matching TRBD1 (6 bases). The ends were cut back, 4 bases at V and 8 bases at J, with 8 bases in the middle. Germline lookup yields CDR1 SNHLY and CDR2 FYNNEI. The CDR3 is made up of 12 amino acids. Looking up the rest from reference TRBV2 and TRBJ1-4 gives the full variable domain: EPEVTQTPSHQVTQMGQEVILRCVPISNHLYFYWYRQILGQKVEFLVSFYNNEISEKSEIFDDQFSVERPDGSNFTLKIRSTKLEDSAMYFCASSGTEEKLFFGSGTQLSVL.

The CDR3 spells CASRGDDPVYGYTF. The CDR3 DNA is TGCGCCAGCAGAGGGGATGACCCCGTCTATGGCTACACCTTC. The V gene is TRBV5-1, the J gene TRBJ1-2; D is perhaps TRBD1 (5 bases). Germline V lookup: CDR1 SGHRS, CDR2 YFSETQ. V was cut by 5 bases and J by 4 bases, with 15 bases left in between. The CDR3 is 14 amino acids.

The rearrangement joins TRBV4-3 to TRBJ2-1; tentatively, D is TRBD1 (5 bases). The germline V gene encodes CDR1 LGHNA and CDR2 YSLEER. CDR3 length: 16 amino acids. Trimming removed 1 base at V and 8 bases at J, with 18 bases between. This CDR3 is CASSQGSYQGIDEQFF. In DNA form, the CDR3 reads TGCGCCAGCAGCCAAGGCTCATATCAGGGTATCGATGAGCAGTTCTTC.

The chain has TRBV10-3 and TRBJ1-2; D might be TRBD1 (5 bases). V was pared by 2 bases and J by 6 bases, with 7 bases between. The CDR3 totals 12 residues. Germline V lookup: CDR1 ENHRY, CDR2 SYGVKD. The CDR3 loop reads CAISETGDGYTF. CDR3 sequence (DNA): TGTGCCATCAGTGAGACAGGAGATGGCTACACCTTC.

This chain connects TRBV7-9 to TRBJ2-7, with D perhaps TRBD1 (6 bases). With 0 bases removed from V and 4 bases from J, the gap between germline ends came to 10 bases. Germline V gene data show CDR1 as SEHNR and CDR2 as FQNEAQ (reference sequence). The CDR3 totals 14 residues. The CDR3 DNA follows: TGTGCCAGCAGCTTAGCCAGACAGGTATACGAGCAGTACTTC. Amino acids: CASSLARQVYEQYF.

The CDR3 is CASSNIPTSNTGELFF. In nucleotides, the CDR3 is TGTGCCAGCAGTAATATCCCCACTAGTAACACCGGGGAGCTGTTTTTT. The rearrangement links TRBV2 to TRBJ2-2; tentatively, D is TRBD2 (5 bases). The germline gives CDR1 SNHLY, CDR2 FYNNEI. There are 16 residues in the CDR3. The V end lost 5 bases, the J end lost 2 bases, and 15 bases lay between the germline ends.

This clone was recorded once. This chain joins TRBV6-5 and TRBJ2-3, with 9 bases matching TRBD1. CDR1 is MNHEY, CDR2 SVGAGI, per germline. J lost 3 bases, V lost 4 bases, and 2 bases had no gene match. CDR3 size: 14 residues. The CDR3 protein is CASSSGTGTDTQYF. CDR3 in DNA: TGTGCCAGCAGTTCCGGGACAGGGACAGATACGCAGTATTTT.

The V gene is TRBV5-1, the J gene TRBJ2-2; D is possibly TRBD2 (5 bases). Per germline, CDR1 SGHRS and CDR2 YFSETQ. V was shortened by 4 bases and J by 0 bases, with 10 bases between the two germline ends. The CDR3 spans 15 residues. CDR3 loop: CASSPSGANTGELFF. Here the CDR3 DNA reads TGCGCCAGCAGCCCCAGCGGAGCGAACACCGGGGAGCTGTTTTTT.

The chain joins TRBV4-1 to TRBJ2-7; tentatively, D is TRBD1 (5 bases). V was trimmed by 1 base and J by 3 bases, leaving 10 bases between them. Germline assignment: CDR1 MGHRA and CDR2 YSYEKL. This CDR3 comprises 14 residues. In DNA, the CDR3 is TGCGCCAGCAGCCAAGCTGGGGCAGACTACGAGCAGTACTTC. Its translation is CASSQAGADYEQYF.

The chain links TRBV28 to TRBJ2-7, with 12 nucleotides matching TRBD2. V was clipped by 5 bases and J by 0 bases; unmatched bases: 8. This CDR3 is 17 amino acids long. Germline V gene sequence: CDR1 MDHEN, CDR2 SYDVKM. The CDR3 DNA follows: TGTGCCAGCAGTGCCCCGGGACTAGCGGGTGTCTCCTACGAGCAGTACTTC. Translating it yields CASSAPGLAGVSYEQYF.

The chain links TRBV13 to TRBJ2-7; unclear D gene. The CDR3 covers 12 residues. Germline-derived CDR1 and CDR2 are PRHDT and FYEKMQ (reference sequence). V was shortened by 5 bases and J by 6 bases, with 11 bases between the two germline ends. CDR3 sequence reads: CASSPLSPEQYF. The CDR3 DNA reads TGTGCCAGCAGCCCCCTCAGTCCCGAGCAGTACTTC.

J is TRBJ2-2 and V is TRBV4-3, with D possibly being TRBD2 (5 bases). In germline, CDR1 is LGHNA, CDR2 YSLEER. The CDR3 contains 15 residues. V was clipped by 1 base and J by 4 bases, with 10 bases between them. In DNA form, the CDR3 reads TGCGCCAGCAGCCAAGTAGTCGCGGGCACCGGGGAGCTGTTTTTT. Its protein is CASSQVVAGTGELFF.

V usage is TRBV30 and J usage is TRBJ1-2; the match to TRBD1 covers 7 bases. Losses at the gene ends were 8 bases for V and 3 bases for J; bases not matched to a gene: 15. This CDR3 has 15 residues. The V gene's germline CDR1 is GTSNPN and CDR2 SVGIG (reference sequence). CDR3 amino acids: CAGTLRDRGYYGYTF. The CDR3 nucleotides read TGTGCCGGCACGTTACGGGACAGAGGATACTATGGCTACACCTTC.

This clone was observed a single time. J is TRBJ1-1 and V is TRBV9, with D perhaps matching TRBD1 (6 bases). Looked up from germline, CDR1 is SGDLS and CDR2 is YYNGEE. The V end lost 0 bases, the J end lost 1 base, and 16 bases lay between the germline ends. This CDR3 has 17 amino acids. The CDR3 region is CASSVEGESGRNTEAFF. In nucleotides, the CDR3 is TGTGCCAGCAGCGTAGAGGGGGAGTCGGGGAGGAACACTGAAGCTTTCTTT.

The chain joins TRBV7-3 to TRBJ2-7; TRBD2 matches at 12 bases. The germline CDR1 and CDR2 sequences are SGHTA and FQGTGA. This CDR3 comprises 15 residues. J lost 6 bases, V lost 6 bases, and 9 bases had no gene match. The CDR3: CASSPTSGRLSEQYF. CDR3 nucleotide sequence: TGTGCCAGCAGTCCTACTAGCGGGAGGTTGAGCGAGCAGTACTTC.

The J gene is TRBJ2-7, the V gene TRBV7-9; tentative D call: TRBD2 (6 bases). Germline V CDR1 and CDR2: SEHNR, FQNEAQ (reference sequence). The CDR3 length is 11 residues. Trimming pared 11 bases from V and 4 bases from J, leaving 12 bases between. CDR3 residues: CAYTSRYEQYF. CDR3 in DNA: TGTGCCTACACTAGCCGGTACGAGCAGTACTTC.

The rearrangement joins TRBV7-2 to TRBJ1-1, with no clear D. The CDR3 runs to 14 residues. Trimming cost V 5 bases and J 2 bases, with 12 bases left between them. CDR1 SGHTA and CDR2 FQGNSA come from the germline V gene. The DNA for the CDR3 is TGTGCCAGCAGCCCCCGACACCTCAACACTGAAGCTTTCTTT. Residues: CASSPRHLNTEAFF.

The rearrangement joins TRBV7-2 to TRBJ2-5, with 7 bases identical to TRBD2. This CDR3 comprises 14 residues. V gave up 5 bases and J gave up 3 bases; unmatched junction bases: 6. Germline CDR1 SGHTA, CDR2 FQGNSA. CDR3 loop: CASSPGRAEETQYF. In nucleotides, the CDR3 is TGTGCCAGCAGCCCAGGGAGGGCTGAAGAGACCCAGTACTTC.

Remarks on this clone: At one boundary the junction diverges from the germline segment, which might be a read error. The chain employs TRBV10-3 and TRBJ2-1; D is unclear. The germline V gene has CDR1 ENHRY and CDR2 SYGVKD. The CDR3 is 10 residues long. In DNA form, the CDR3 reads TGTGCCATCAGTTCCTCCGTCCTCCTCTTC. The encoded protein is CAISSSVLLF.

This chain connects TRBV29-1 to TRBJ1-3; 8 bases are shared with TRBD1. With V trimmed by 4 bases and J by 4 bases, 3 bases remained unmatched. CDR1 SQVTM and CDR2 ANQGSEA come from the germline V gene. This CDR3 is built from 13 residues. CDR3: CSVAGQGGNTIYF. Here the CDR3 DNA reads TGCAGCGTTGCAGGACAGGGAGGAAACACCATATATTTT.

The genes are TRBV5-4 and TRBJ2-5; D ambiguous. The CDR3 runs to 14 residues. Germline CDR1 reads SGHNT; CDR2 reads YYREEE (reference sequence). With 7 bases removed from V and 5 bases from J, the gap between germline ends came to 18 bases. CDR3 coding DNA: TGTGCCAGCTCACCCGGAGCTGTCTTGGAGACCCAGTACTTC. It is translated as CASSPGAVLETQYF.

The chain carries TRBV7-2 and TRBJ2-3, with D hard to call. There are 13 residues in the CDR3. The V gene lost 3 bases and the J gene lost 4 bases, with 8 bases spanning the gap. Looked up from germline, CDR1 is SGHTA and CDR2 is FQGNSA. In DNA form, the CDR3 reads TGTGCCAGCAGCTTCGTTCCGGCAGATACGCAGTATTTT. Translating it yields CASSFVPADTQYF.

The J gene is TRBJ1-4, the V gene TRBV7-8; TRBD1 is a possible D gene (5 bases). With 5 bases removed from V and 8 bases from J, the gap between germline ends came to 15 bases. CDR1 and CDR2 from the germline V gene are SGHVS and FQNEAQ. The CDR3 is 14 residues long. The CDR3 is CASSLKGIREKLFF. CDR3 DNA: TGTGCCAGCAGCCTCAAGGGGATACGGGAAAAACTGTTTTTT.

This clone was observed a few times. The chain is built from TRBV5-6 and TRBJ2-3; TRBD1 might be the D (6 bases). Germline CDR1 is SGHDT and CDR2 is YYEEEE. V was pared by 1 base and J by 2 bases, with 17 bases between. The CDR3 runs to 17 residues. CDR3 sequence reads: CASSLRGDTSFTDTQYF. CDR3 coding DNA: TGTGCCAGCAGCTTGCGAGGGGACACGTCCTTCACAGATACGCAGTATTTT. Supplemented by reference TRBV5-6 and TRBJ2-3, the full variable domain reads DAGVTQSPTHLIKTRGQQVTLRCSPKSGHDTVSWYQQALGQGPQFIFQYYEEEERQRGNFPDRFSGHQFPNYSSELNVNALLLGDSALYLCASSLRGDTSFTDTQYFGPGTRLTVL.

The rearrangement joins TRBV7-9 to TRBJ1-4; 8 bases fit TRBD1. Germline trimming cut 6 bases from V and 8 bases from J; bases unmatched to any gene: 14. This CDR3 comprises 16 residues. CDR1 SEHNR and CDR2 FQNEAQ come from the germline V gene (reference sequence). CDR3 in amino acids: CASRSPGQEKQEKLFF. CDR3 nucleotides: TGTGCCAGCAGGTCTCCGGGACAGGAAAAACAGGAAAAACTGTTTTTT. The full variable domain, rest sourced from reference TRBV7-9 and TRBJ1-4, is DTGVSQNPRHKITKRGQNVTFRCDPISEHNRLYWYRQTLGQGPEFLTYFQNEAQLEKSRLLSDRFSAERPKGSFSTLEIQRTEQGDSAMYLCASRSPGQEKQEKLFFGSGTQLSVL.